The table lists the clone carrying this T cell receptor beta chain with many counts. The antigen is unknown. Germline values: CDR1 MNHEY, CDR2 SMNVEV (reference sequence). The CDR3 covers 13 residues. V was cut by 6 bases and J by 0 bases, with 7 bases left in between. It was with unique molecular identifiers that the TCRbeta library was prepared. TCRdb re-called the PCR reads through MiXCR, storing one row per CDR3 protein. The sample carries around 200,000 distinct CDR3 sequences, approximately 10% recorded once. These data are taken from a study of T-cell reconstitution after alpha-beta-depleted transplantation in children. Study observations and caveats: Most T-cell counts and diversity one year after the transplant came from T cells that were newly produced.

The sequences come from PBMCs, collected before TCRalphabeta/CD19-depleted stem cell transplant. This receptor was identified in a child in the first two years of life with acute myeloid leukemia, due to receive a stem cell transplant. This chain uses TRBV27 with TRBJ2-3, with D unclear. This CDR3 reads CASRKTSTDTQYF. The CDR3 DNA follows: TGTGCCAGCAGGAAAACTAGCACAGATACGCAGTATTTT.